This TCR beta chain was found in a study of cytotoxic CD8 clonotypes in ibrutinib-treated CLL. Sequencing sought depths of 1 in 200,000 to 1 in 1 million T cells. The repertoire was sequenced with immunoSEQ multiplex PCR; TCRdb's copy has only in-frame clones and lacks some. The sample has fewer than 400,000 clones, about 61% seen once. This CDR3 region has 12 residues. Germline CDR1 SGDLS, CDR2 YYNGEE. Trimming cost V 5 bases and J 5 bases, with 10 bases left between them. The origin of this receptor is a human donor with chronic lymphocytic leukemia. The input for sequencing was PBMCs, taken after 36 months of ibrutinib treatment. The J gene is TRBJ1-2, the V gene TRBV9; D not resolved. CDR3 loop: CASRSGPYGYTF. The CDR3 nucleotides read TGTGCCAGCAGGTCAGGACCTTATGGCTACACCTTC.